Detailed here is one T cell receptor beta chain. Antigen specificity is unknown. Mismatch with germline at one junction end may stem from a read error. The CDR3 is made up of 18 amino acids. Germline V lookup: CDR1 LGHNA, CDR2 YSLEER. This specimen comes from a study of cytomegalovirus exposure and HLA in healthy donors. Study in general: The Caucasian-associated ancestry cluster contained 81% of the roughly 400 genotyped donors.

Study-wide results and limits: According to an earlier analysis, most TCR beta V segments yielded productive rearrangements about 90% or about 30% of the time. In a later analysis, CMV-associated beta chains were mostly HLA-associated, it appeared.

PCR amplification relied on 60 Vbeta primers (plus 13 Jbeta primers). Profiled with immunoSEQ multiplex PCR; TCRdb holds only in-frame clones, not every one. Here the sample spans some 88,000 clones, more than 65% being singletons. The chain links TRBV4-3 to TRBJ2-2; 11 bases are a match to TRBD2. The TCR was taken from a young woman in good health and CMV-seropositive. What was sequenced was PBMCs. This CDR3 reads CASSQTLAGGGNTGEPFF. DNA for the CDR3: TGCGCCAGCAGCCAGACCCTAGCGGGGGGCGGGAACACCGGGGAGCCGTTTTTT.